These 28 T cell receptor beta chains were sequenced from one sample in a study of CD8 T cells in ankylosing spondylitis. TCRdb re-analysed the 5' RACE reads in MiXCR, keeping a single row per CDR3 protein. Found here are about 140,000 distinct CDR3 sequences, around 32% of them singletons; the top ten hold 6%. What was sequenced was synovial fluid, either unsorted or a sorted T cell fraction (not recorded which). The receptors shown here come from a male donor with ankylosing spondylitis.

This clonotype was counted only a few times. V usage is TRBV6-2 or TRBV6-3 and J usage is TRBJ1-5; no definite D call. V was pared by 6 bases and J by 9 bases, with 15 bases between. The germline V gene has CDR1 MNHEY and CDR2 SVGEGT. The CDR3 runs 13 residues. DNA for the CDR3: TGTGCCAGCAGCACCGACATGTCAAGGCCCCAGCATTTT. Amino acid sequence: CASSTDMSRPQHF.

This clonotype came up a few times. The chain uses TRBV11-2 and TRBJ1-1, with D perhaps TRBD1 (6 bases). From germline, CDR1 is SGHAT and CDR2 FQNNGV. V was pared by 7 bases and J by 4 bases, with 19 bases between. The CDR3 extends over 15 amino acids. The CDR3 is CASKDRKWHGTEAFF. The CDR3 nucleotides read TGTGCCAGCAAAGACAGGAAATGGCACGGCACTGAAGCTTTCTTT.

The table lists this clonotype with many counts. The chain employs TRBV20-1 and TRBJ2-1, with 14 bases fitting TRBD2. The V and J ends lost 0 bases and 9 bases, in that order; junction bases with no gene match: 4. The CDR3 consists of 15 residues. Germline assignment: CDR1 DFQATT and CDR2 SNEGSKA (reference sequence). The DNA of the CDR3 is TGCAGTGCTAGAGAGAGGACTAGCGGGAGGCCTGAGCAGTTCTTC. It specifies CSARERTSGRPEQFF.

V is TRBV24-1 and J is TRBJ1-1, with 7 bases lining up with TRBD1. Trimming at V came to 9 bases and at J to 7 bases, leaving 7 bases not matched to a gene. CDR1 is KGHDR, CDR2 SFDVKD, per germline. This CDR3 is 12 amino acids long. The CDR3 loop reads CATRQGRSEAFF. The CDR3 nucleotides are TGTGCCACCCGACAGGGTCGGAGTGAAGCTTTCTTT.

DNA of the CDR3: TGCAGCGCCGTAGGGGACAGAGTTAATGAAAAACTGTTTTTT. Translating it yields CSAVGDRVNEKLFF. The chain links TRBV29-1 to TRBJ1-4, with TRBD1 identical over 7 bases. Germline lookup yields CDR1 SQVTM and CDR2 ANQGSEA. The CDR3 extends over 14 amino acids. The trim removed 7 bases at V and 4 bases at J, leaving 9 bases unmatched.

The gene calls are TRBV12-3 or TRBV12-4 and TRBJ1-6, with D possibly TRBD1 on 5 matching bases. This CDR3 is built from 14 residues. V lost 3 bases to trimming and J lost 6 bases, with 9 bases between them. As DNA, the CDR3 is TGTGCCAGCAGTTTTTGGGGCCTTAATTCACCCCTCCACTTT. Its protein product is CASSFWGLNSPLHF.

This clonotype was seen repeatedly, ten times or more. The chain has TRBV24-1 and TRBJ2-3, with a tentative D call TRBD1 (6 bases). Germline-derived CDR1 and CDR2 are KGHDR and SFDVKD. The CDR3 is 17 amino acids. V shed 4 bases and J shed 5 bases, with 21 bases lying between them. The CDR3 spells CATSEPTSPGHRDTQYF. DNA of the CDR3: TGTGCCACCAGTGAACCGACCTCACCGGGACATAGAGATACGCAGTATTTT.

This clonotype was seen a handful of times. This sequence joins TRBV5-6 and TRBJ2-5; 8 bases align to TRBD1. The CDR3 spans 12 residues. CDR1 SGHDT and CDR2 YYEEEE come from the germline V gene. J lost 14 bases, V lost 3 bases, and 9 bases had no gene match. CDR3 loop: CASSSRTGLHYF. Written as DNA, the CDR3 is TGTGCCAGCAGCTCCCGGACAGGGCTGCATTACTTC.

J is TRBJ2-7 and V is TRBV5-1; D is possibly TRBD1 or TRBD2 (6 bases each). With 3 bases removed from V and 0 bases from J, the gap between germline ends came to 22 bases. The CDR3 runs to 18 residues. Germline CDR1 reads SGHRS; CDR2 reads YFSETQ. DNA for the CDR3: TGCGCCAGCAGCTGGGGAAACGGTGGGGGGCCTAGCTCCTACGAGCAGTACTTC. Translating it yields CASSWGNGGGPSSYEQYF.

This clonotype was picked up a small number of times. The V and J genes are TRBV2 and TRBJ2-5; 10 bases agree with TRBD1. The CDR3 contains 14 residues. Germline V gives CDR1 SNHLY, CDR2 FYNNEI. The trim removed 4 bases at V and 4 bases at J, leaving 3 bases unmatched. The CDR3 loop is CASSGGQGSETQYF. CDR3 in DNA: TGTGCCAGCAGTGGGGGACAGGGGTCAGAGACCCAGTACTTC.

This clonotype has a handful of counts. V and J are TRBV4-1 and TRBJ2-2; TRBD2 matches at 12 bases. The CDR3 totals 19 residues. V shed 2 bases and J 6 bases; nucleotides not matched to a gene: 13. The germline V gene has CDR1 MGHRA and CDR2 YSYEKL. Here the CDR3 DNA reads TGCGCCAGCAGCCAACAAAACCCTCTAGCGGGGGGGCGTCCCGGGGAGCTGTTTTTT. Amino acids: CASSQQNPLAGGRPGELFF.

This clonotype was found many times. The chain has TRBV12-3 or TRBV12-4 and TRBJ2-7, with TRBD2 identical over 8 bases. The CDR3 is 15 amino acids. V was pared by 2 bases and J by 2 bases, with 5 bases of the junction left unmatched. The CDR3 sequence: CASSLKAGAAYEQYF. CDR3 DNA: TGTGCCAGCAGTTTAAAAGCGGGGGCGGCCTACGAGCAGTACTTC.

This clonotype is medium-sized in the sample. V is TRBV10-3 and J is TRBJ2-7, with D tentatively TRBD2 (6 bases). V lost 7 bases and J 4 bases, leaving 17 bases between the germline ends. Germline V CDR1 and CDR2: ENHRY, SYGVKD. This CDR3 is 14 amino acids long. The CDR3 sequence: CAINPDRDSYEQYF. In DNA, the CDR3 is TGTGCCATCAATCCGGACCGGGACTCGTACGAGCAGTACTTC.

The rearrangement joins TRBV12-3 or TRBV12-4 to TRBJ2-7, with D possibly called TRBD1 or TRBD2 (5 bases each). The CDR3 is made up of 13 amino acids. V gave up 5 bases and J gave up 0 bases, with 8 bases separating them. The CDR3 sequence is CASSGTVSYEQYF. The CDR3 DNA follows: TGTGCCAGCAGTGGGACCGTCTCCTACGAGCAGTACTTC.

The chain couples TRBV12-3 or TRBV12-4 to TRBJ1-2, with D possibly TRBD1 on 5 matching bases. The CDR3 is 15 amino acids. The ends were cut back, 4 bases at V and 4 bases at J, with 16 bases in the middle. The CDR3 protein is CASSSGTKRVYGYTF. Written as DNA, the CDR3 is TGTGCCAGCAGTTCCGGGACCAAGCGGGTCTATGGCTACACCTTC.

The V call is TRBV6-2 or TRBV6-3, the J call TRBJ2-7; 12 nucleotides match TRBD2. J gave up 4 bases and V 2 bases, and 0 bases lay outside the gene matches. CDR3 length: 14 residues. CDR1 is MNHEY, CDR2 SVGEGT, per germline. CDR3 nucleotide sequence: TGTGCCAGCAGTTACGGGACTAGCGGGTACGAGCAGTACTTC. This translates into CASSYGTSGYEQYF.

This clonotype was seen many times. CDR3 in amino acids: CSVESSGQETQYF. The DNA for the CDR3 is TGCAGCGTTGAGTCTAGCGGGCAAGAGACCCAGTACTTC. V usage is TRBV29-1 and J usage is TRBJ2-5; 8 nucleotides agree with TRBD2. CDR3 size: 13 residues. The germline CDR1 and CDR2 sequences are SQVTM and ANQGSEA. The V segment lost 3 bases and the J segment 2 bases; nucleotides outside the gene matches: 2.

A few counts support this clonotype. Here the CDR3 reads CASSSSSGAGTEAFF. For the CDR3, the DNA is TGTGCCAGCAGCTCATCCAGTGGGGCTGGCACTGAAGCTTTCTTT. The rearrangement links TRBV7-2 to TRBJ1-1, with D possibly matching TRBD1 (5 bases). The germline V gene encodes CDR1 SGHTA and CDR2 FQGNSA. Trimming stripped 4 bases from V and 4 bases from J, with 16 bases between. This CDR3 has 15 amino acids.

The chain has TRBV29-1 and TRBJ1-4, with D uncertain. V was pared by 7 bases and J by 3 bases, with 6 bases between. This CDR3 is built from 11 residues. Germline V lookup: CDR1 SQVTM, CDR2 ANQGSEA. This CDR3 is CSGESNEKLFF. The CDR3 DNA sequence: TGCAGCGGGGAGTCTAATGAAAAACTGTTTTTT.

This chain links TRBV11-3 with TRBJ1-2; TRBD1 matches at 8 bases. CDR1 and CDR2 (germline): SGHNT, YENEEA. V dropped 5 bases and J dropped 8; count of bases not matched to a gene: 13. CDR3 length: 15 residues. CDR3 sequence: CASSPSRTGRRGYTF. DNA for the CDR3: TGTGCCAGCAGCCCATCCCGGACAGGGCGTAGGGGCTACACCTTC.

The chain has TRBV9 and TRBJ2-3; TRBD2 matches at 9 bases. This CDR3 spans 16 amino acids. J gave up 1 base and V 4 bases, and 7 bases lay outside the gene matches. CDR1 is SGDLS, CDR2 YYNGEE, per germline. The CDR3 is CASSLTWTSGTDTQYF. Written as DNA, the CDR3 is TGTGCCAGCAGCTTAACCTGGACTAGCGGCACAGATACGCAGTATTTT.

The gene calls are TRBV4-3 and TRBJ2-1; 7 bases align to TRBD2. Trimming cost V 1 base and J 9 bases; bases outside gene matches: 9. Per the germline V gene, CDR1 is LGHNA and CDR2 is YSLEER. This CDR3 contains 15 residues. The CDR3 bases are TGCGCCAGCAGCCAAGCCCGGACGGGGGGTAGTGAGCAGTTCTTC. Protein sequence: CASSQARTGGSEQFF.

There are a few counts of this clonotype. This chain uses TRBV4-1 with TRBJ2-1, with TRBD2 matching over 9 bases. Trimming cost V 1 base and J 9 bases; bases outside gene matches: 4. Germline CDR1 MGHRA, CDR2 YSYEKL. The CDR3 totals 14 residues. Written as DNA, the CDR3 is TGCGCCAGCAGCCAAGCCGGGACTAGCTTTGAGCAGTTCTTC. This gives the protein CASSQAGTSFEQFF.

This clonotype was detected a few times. The chain is built from TRBV30 and TRBJ1-1, with a possible D match to TRBD1 (5 bases). CDR1 and CDR2 from the germline V gene are GTSNPN and SVGIG (reference sequence). The length of the CDR3 is 14 residues. With 3 bases removed from V and 2 bases from J, the gap between germline ends came to 13 bases. CDR3 region: CAWSGLTVNTEAFF. The CDR3 coding sequence is TGTGCCTGGAGCGGACTGACAGTAAACACTGAAGCTTTCTTT.

This rearrangement joins TRBV7-9 to TRBJ2-7; 7 positions agree with TRBD2. The CDR3 covers 16 residues. Trimming cost V 1 base and J 7 bases; bases outside gene matches: 13. From germline, CDR1 is SEHNR and CDR2 FQNEAQ (reference sequence). The chain's CDR3 is CASSLDSGGSGAEQYF. Written as DNA, the CDR3 is TGTGCCAGCAGCTTAGACTCCGGCGGGAGTGGGGCTGAGCAGTACTTC.

The chain combines TRBV27 with TRBJ2-1; TRBD2 matches at 13 bases. Trimming took 5 bases from V and 4 from J; bases not matched to a gene: 8. Germline CDR1 and CDR2: MNHEY and SMNVEV (reference sequence). The CDR3 contains 17 residues. The CDR3 loop is CASSQGLAGIKYNEQFF. CDR3 sequence (DNA): TGTGCCAGCAGTCAGGGACTAGCGGGGATCAAATACAATGAGCAGTTCTTC.

Only a few counts were recorded for this clonotype. V gene TRBV2 combines with J gene TRBJ1-1; possible D gene TRBD1, 6 bases. Germline lookup yields CDR1 SNHLY and CDR2 FYNNEI. The ends were cut back, 4 bases at V and 6 bases at J, with 12 bases in the middle. This CDR3 is 13 amino acids long. The CDR3 region is CASSVTGWSEAFF. CDR3 nucleotides: TGTGCCAGCAGTGTTACAGGGTGGTCTGAAGCTTTCTTT.

On this clonotype itself: The junction departs from germline at one end; a sequencing error may be responsible. This sequence joins TRBV5-5 and TRBJ1-6, with D hard to call. The CDR3 contains 13 residues. CDR1 SGHKS and CDR2 YYEKEE come from the germline V gene (reference sequence). CDR3 sequence (DNA): TGTGCCAGCGGGCGACTGACAAATTCACCCCCCCACTTT. Translation gives CASGRLTNSPPHF.